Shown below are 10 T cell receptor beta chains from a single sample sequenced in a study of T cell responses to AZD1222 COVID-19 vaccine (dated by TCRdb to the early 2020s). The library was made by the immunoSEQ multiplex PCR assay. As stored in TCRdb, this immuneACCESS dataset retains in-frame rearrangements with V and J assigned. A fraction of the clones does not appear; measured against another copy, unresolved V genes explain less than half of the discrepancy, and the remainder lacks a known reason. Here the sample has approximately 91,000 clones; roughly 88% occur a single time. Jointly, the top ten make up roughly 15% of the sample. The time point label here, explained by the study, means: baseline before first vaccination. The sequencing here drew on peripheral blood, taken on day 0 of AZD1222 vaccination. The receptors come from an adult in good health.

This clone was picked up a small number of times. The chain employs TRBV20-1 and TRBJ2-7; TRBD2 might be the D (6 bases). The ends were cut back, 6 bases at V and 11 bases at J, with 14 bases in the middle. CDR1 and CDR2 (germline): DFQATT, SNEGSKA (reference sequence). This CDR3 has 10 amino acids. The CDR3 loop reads CSATGGMEYF. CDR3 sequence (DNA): TGCAGTGCCACCGGGGGTATGGAGTACTTC.

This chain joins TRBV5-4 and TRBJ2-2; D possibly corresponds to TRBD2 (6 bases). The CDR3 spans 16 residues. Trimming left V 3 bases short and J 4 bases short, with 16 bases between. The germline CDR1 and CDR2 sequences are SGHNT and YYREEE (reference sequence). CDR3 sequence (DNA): TGTGCCAGCAGCTGGGGCGGGGCAATCGGCACCGGGGAGCTGTTTTTT. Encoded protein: CASSWGGAIGTGELFF.

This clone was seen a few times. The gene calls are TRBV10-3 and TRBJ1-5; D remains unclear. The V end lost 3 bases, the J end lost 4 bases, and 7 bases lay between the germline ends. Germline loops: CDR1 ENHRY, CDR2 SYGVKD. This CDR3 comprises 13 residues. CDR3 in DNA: TGTGCCATCAGTGAAGGAAGTAATCAGCCCCAGCATTTT. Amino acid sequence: CAISEGSNQPQHF.

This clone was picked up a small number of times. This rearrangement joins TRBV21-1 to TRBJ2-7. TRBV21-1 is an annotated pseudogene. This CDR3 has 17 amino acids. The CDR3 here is CASSKVLGRPSSYEQYF. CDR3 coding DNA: TGTGCCAGCAGCAAAGTGCTCGGACGGCCCAGCTCCTACGAGCAGTACTTC.

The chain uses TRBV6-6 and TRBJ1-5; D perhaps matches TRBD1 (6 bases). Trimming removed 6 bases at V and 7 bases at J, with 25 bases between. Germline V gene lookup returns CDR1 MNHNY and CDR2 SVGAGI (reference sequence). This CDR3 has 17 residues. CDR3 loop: CASSRMDSGDTRQPQHF. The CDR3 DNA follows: TGTGCCAGCAGCCGAATGGACAGTGGTGATACTCGCCAGCCCCAGCATTTT.

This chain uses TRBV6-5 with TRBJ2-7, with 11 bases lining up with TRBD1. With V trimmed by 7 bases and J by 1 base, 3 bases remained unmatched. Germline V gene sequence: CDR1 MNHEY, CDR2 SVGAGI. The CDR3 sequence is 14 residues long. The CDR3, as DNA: TGTGCCAGCAAGGGGACAGGGGGATCCTACGAGCAGTACTTC. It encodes CASKGTGGSYEQYF.

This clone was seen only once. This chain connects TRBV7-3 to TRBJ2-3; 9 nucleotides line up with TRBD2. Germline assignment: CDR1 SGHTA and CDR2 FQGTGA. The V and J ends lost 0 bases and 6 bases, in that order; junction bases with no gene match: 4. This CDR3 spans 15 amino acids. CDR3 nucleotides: TGTGCCAGCAGCTTAACGCGCGGGGGGGCTGATACGCAGTATTTT. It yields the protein CASSLTRGGADTQYF.

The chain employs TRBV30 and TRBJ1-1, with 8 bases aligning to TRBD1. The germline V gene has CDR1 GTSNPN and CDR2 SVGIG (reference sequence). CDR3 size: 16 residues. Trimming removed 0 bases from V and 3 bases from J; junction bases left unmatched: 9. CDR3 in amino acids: CAWSVRTGTRDTEAFF. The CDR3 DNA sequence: TGTGCCTGGAGTGTTCGGACAGGGACGCGGGACACTGAAGCTTTCTTT.

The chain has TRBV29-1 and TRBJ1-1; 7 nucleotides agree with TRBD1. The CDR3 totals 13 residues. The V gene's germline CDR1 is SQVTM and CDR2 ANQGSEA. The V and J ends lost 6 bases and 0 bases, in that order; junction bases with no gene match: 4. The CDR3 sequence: CSVAGQMNTEAFF. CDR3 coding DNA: TGCAGCGTGGCGGGACAGATGAACACTGAAGCTTTCTTT. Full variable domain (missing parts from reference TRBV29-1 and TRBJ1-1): SAVISQKPSRDICQRGTSLTIQCQVDSQVTMMFWYRQQPGQSLTLIATANQGSEATYESGFVIDKFPISRPNLTFSTLTVSNMSPEDSSIYLCSVAGQMNTEAFFGQGTRLTVV.

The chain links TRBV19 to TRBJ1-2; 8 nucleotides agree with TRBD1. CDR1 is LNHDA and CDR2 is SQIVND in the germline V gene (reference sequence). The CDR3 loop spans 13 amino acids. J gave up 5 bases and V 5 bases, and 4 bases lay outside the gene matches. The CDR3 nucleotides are TGTGCCAGTAGTCTGGACAGGGAGTATGGCTACACCTTC. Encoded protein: CASSLDREYGYTF. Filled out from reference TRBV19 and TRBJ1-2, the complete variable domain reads DGGITQSPKYLFRKEGQNVTLSCEQNLNHDAMYWYRQDPGQGLRLIYYSQIVNDFQKGDIAEGYSVSREKKESFPLTVTSAQKNPTAFYLCASSLDREYGYTFGSGTRLTVV.